This entry is about one T cell receptor beta chain. This sample is part of a study of early T cells in non-severe SARS-CoV-2 infection. One entry per CDR3 protein results from TCRdb running MiXCR on the 5' RACE reads. The sample records roughly 97,000 distinct CDR3 sequences, approximately 10% being singletons. Germline V gene lookup returns CDR1 SEHNR and CDR2 FQNEAQ (reference sequence). The CDR3 loop spans 13 amino acids. V was clipped by 10 bases and J by 8 bases, with 20 bases between them. The receptor was derived from an adult who was a healthcare worker with PCR-confirmed SARS-CoV-2 infection or an uninfected control (not recorded which). This chain links TRBV7-9 with TRBJ1-1; no firm D call. Sequenced here: whole blood, sampled at baseline. As DNA, the CDR3 is TGTGCCACCAGTAGCCAACAAACTCCCGAAGCTTTCTTT. Its protein is CATSSQQTPEAFF.